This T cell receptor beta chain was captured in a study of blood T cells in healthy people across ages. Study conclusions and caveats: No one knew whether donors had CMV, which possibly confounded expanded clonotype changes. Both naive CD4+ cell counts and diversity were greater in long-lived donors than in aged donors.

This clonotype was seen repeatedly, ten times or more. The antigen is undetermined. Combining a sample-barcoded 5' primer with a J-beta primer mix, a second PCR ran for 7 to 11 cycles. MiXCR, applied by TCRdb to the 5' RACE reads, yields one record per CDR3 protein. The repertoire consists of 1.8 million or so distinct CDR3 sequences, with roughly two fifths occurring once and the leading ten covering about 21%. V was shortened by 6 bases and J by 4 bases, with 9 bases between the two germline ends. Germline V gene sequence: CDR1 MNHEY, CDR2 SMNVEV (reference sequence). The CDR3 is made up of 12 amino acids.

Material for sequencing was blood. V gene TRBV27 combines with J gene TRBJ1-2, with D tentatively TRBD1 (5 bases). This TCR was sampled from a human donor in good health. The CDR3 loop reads CASRGQLYGYTF. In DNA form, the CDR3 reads TGTGCCAGCAGGGGGCAGCTCTATGGCTACACCTTC.